These 14 T cell receptor beta chains originate from one sample sequenced in a study of early T cells in non-severe SARS-CoV-2 infection. TCRdb analysed the 5' RACE reads with MiXCR anew, one entry per CDR3 protein. Of approximately 35,000 distinct CDR3 sequences detected, 4% to 5% appear once; the ten largest clones hold under 6%. The sequencing sample was made of whole blood. These receptors were obtained from an adult who was a healthcare worker with PCR-confirmed SARS-CoV-2 infection or an uninfected control (not recorded which).

This clonotype was seen a few times. The chain is built from TRBV5-1 and TRBJ2-1; D not certain. V was shortened by 2 bases and J by 1 base, with 7 bases between the two germline ends. Germline assignment: CDR1 SGHRS and CDR2 YFSETQ. The CDR3 is made up of 14 amino acids. CDR3 region: CASSFSDSYNEQFF. CDR3 DNA sequence: TGCGCCAGCAGCTTCTCGGATTCCTACAATGAGCAGTTCTTC.

Many counts were recorded for this clonotype. The V gene is TRBV6-5, the J gene TRBJ2-3; 12 bases map to TRBD2. The V gene's germline CDR1 is MNHEY and CDR2 SVGAGI. This CDR3 comprises 16 residues. The junction had 9 bases not matched to a gene; V was cut back by 5 bases and J by 6 bases. DNA for the CDR3: TGTGCCAGCAGTCAACTAGCGGGGGGAGCAAGGGATACGCAGTATTTT. Translation gives CASSQLAGGARDTQYF.

This clonotype occurred many times. DNA of the CDR3: TGTGCCAGCAGCCCATCCGGCGCAGGGAACTCCTACGAGCAGTACTTC. Its translation: CASSPSGAGNSYEQYF. The chain links TRBV7-2 to TRBJ2-7; D may be TRBD1 (5 bases). Germline V gives CDR1 SGHTA, CDR2 FQGNSA. The V gene lost 5 bases and the J gene lost 0 bases, with 17 bases spanning the gap. CDR3 length: 16 amino acids.

There are many counts of this clonotype. The V call is TRBV27, the J call TRBJ1-5; D call uncertain. Germline assignment: CDR1 MNHEY and CDR2 SMNVEV (reference sequence). The CDR3 is 12 amino acids. The V gene lost 6 bases and the J gene lost 7 bases, with 10 bases spanning the gap. CDR3 DNA sequence: TGTGCCAGCAGCTCCACGGGGCAGCCCCAGCATTTT. Amino acids: CASSSTGQPQHF.

There are many counts of this clonotype. This chain links TRBV7-3 with TRBJ2-3; D remains ambiguous. Germline CDR1 and CDR2: SGHTA and FQGTGA. Between the trimmed V and J ends, which lost 1 base and 2 bases, there was a span of 16 bases. This CDR3 is built from 17 residues. In nucleotides, the CDR3 is TGTGCCAGCAGCTTAAGGTCGAGACTGGACCCCACAGATACGCAGTATTTT. Translated: CASSLRSRLDPTDTQYF.

At least ten counts were recorded for this clonotype. The chain carries TRBV6-6 and TRBJ2-7, with a tentative D call TRBD2 (5 bases). The CDR3 length is 13 residues. Deletions cut 2 bases from V and 7 bases from J, with 12 bases between. Germline lookup yields CDR1 MNHNY and CDR2 SVGAGI (reference sequence). DNA of the CDR3: TGTGCCAGCAGTTACAGACCGTCGGGGGAGCAGTACTTC. This codes for CASSYRPSGEQYF.

This clonotype was detected ten times or more. This chain uses TRBV7-8 with TRBJ2-7; TRBD2 is a possible D gene (6 bases). Germline V gene data show CDR1 as SGHVS and CDR2 as FQNEAQ. The CDR3 has 16 residues. Trimming removed 1 base from V and 7 bases from J, with 20 bases in between. The CDR3, as DNA: TGTGCCAGCAGCTTAGTCGGGGGATCGGTCTCGGAAGAGCAGTACTTC. Encoded protein: CASSLVGGSVSEEQYF.

Ten or more counts support this clonotype. J is TRBJ2-7 and V is TRBV5-1, with TRBD2 identical over 11 bases. Losses at the gene ends were 0 bases for V and 6 bases for J; bases not matched to a gene: 11. This CDR3 has 17 amino acids. The germline gives CDR1 SGHRS, CDR2 YFSETQ. The CDR3 bases are TGCGCCAGCAGCTTGGCCATGACTAGCGGGACTCCCAGCGAGCAGTACTTC. It codes for CASSLAMTSGTPSEQYF.

This clonotype was seen repeatedly, ten times or more. The chain couples TRBV4-3 to TRBJ2-7, with D uncertain. This CDR3 is built from 14 residues. The germline V gene encodes CDR1 LGHNA and CDR2 YSLEER. V was trimmed by 1 base and J by 4 bases, leaving 11 bases between them. The CDR3 loop reads CASSQGLGSYEQYF. CDR3 sequence (DNA): TGCGCCAGCAGCCAAGGGTTGGGTTCGTACGAGCAGTACTTC.

Ten or more counts support this clonotype. The chain employs TRBV7-9 and TRBJ2-7; D possibly matches TRBD1 or TRBD2 (5 bases each). V dropped 1 base and J dropped 5 bases, with 24 bases sitting between them. CDR3 length: 18 residues. Germline CDR1 SEHNR, CDR2 FQNEAQ (reference sequence). This CDR3 reads CASSLEGQGPSSGDEQYF. DNA for the CDR3: TGTGCCAGCAGCTTAGAAGGGCAGGGACCTAGTTCTGGTGACGAGCAGTACTTC.

This clonotype was observed many times. The chain combines TRBV24-1 with TRBJ2-6; 9 nucleotides align to TRBD1. The germline V gene encodes CDR1 KGHDR and CDR2 SFDVKD. The ends lost 7 bases at V and 2 bases at J; junction bases unmatched: 11. The CDR3 is made up of 18 amino acids. CDR3 amino acids: CATSSRDRVRTGANVLTF. The CDR3 DNA reads as TGTGCCACCAGCTCTAGGGACAGGGTCCGAACTGGGGCCAACGTCCTGACTTTC.

This clonotype was seen many times. The V gene is TRBV4-2, the J gene TRBJ2-3; possibly TRBD2 for D (7 bases). The CDR3 is made up of 20 amino acids. V shed 0 bases and J shed 2 bases, with 24 bases lying between them. Germline CDR1 and CDR2: LGHNA and YNFKEQ. The CDR3 DNA sequence: TGTGCCAGCAGCCAAGATTGGGCCCCAATGGCGGGGGCCCTCACAGATACGCAGTATTTT. Residues: CASSQDWAPMAGALTDTQYF.

This clonotype came up many times. The rearrangement uses TRBV9 and TRBJ2-5; D is uncertain. Trimming stripped 0 bases from V and 2 bases from J, with 14 bases between. Germline V gene lookup returns CDR1 SGDLS and CDR2 YYNGEE. The CDR3 consists of 16 residues. The chain's CDR3 is CASSVEASTVQETQYF. CDR3 DNA sequence: TGTGCCAGCAGCGTAGAAGCTTCCACAGTTCAAGAGACCCAGTACTTC.

This clonotype appeared a few times. The chain is built from TRBV7-2 and TRBJ1-2, with D possibly being TRBD1 (6 bases). The CDR3 contains 15 residues. V shed 4 bases and J shed 8 bases, with 20 bases lying between them. Germline V gene lookup returns CDR1 SGHTA and CDR2 FQGNSA. The CDR3: CASSSVSNRVGGYTF. The CDR3 coding sequence is TGTGCCAGCAGCTCCGTTAGTAACAGGGTCGGAGGCTACACCTTC.